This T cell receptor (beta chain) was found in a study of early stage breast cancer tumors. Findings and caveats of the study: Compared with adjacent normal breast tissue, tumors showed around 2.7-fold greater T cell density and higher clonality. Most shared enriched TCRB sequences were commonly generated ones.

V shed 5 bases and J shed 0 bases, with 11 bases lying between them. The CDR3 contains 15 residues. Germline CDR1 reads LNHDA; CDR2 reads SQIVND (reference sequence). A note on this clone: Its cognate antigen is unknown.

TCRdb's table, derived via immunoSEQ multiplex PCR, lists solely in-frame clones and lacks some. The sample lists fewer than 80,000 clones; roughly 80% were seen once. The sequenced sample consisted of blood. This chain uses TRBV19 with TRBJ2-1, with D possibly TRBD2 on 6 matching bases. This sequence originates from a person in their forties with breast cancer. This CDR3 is CASSLAGSSYNEQFF. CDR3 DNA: TGTGCCAGTAGTCTTGCGGGAAGCTCCTACAATGAGCAGTTCTTC.